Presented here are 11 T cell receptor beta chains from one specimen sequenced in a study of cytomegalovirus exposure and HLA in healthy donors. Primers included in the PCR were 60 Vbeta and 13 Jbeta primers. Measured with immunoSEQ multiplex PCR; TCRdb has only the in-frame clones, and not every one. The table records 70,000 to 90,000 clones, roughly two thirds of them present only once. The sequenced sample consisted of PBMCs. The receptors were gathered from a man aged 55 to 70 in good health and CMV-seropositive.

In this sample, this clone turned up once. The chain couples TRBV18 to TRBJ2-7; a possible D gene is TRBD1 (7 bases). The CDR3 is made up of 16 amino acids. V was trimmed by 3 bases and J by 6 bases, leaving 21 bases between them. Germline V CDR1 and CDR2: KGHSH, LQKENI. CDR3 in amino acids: CASSPPTAGSGGEQYF. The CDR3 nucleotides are TGTGCCAGCTCACCGCCTACCGCGGGATCAGGGGGCGAGCAGTACTTC.

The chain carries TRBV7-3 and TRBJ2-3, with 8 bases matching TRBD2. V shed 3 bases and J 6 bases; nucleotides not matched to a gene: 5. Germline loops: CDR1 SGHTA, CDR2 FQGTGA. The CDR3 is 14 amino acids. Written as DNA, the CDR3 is TGTGCCAGCAGCTTCGGGAGGGTAGGGGATACGCAGTATTTT. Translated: CASSFGRVGDTQYF.

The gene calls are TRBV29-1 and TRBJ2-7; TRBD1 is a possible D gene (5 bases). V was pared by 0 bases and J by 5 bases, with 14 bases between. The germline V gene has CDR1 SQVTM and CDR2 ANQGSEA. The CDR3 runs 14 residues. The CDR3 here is CSVEDENRNHEQYF. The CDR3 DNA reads TGCAGCGTTGAAGATGAGAACAGGAACCACGAGCAGTACTTC.

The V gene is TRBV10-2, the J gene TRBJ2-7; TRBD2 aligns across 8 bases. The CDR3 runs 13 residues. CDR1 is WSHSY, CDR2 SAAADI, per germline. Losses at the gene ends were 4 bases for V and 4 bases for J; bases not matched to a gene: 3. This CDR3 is CASSGSGGYEQYF. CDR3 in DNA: TGCGCCAGCAGTGGGAGCGGGGGTTACGAGCAGTACTTC.

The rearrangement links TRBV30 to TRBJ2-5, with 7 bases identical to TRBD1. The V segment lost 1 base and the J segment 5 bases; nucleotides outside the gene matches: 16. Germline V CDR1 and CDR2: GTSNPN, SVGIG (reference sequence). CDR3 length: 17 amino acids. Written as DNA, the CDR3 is TGTGCCTGGAGTGAACTAAGGACAGGTCCTACGGGGGAGACCCAGTACTTC. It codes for CAWSELRTGPTGETQYF. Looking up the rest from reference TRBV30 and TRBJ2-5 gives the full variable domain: SQTIHQWPATLVQPVGSPLSLECTVEGTSNPNLYWYRQAAGRGLQLLFYSVGIGQISSEVPQNLSASRPQDRQFILSSKKLLLSDSGFYLCAWSELRTGPTGETQYFGPGTRLLVL.

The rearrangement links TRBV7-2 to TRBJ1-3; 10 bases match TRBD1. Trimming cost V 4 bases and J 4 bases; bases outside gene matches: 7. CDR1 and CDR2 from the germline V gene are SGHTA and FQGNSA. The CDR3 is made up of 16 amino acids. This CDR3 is CASSSGQGRGGNTIYF. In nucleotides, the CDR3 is TGTGCCAGCAGCTCGGGACAGGGGAGGGGCGGAAACACCATATATTTT.

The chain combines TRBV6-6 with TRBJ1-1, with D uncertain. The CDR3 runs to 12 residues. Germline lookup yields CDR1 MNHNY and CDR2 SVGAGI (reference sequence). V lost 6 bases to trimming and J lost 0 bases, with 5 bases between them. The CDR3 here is CASRSMNTEAFF. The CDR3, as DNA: TGTGCCAGCAGGAGCATGAACACTGAAGCTTTCTTT.

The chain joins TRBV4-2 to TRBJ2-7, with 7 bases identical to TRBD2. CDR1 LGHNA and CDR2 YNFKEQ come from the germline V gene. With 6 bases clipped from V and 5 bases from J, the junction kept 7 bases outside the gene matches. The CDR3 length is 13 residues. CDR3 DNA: TGTGCCAGCAGGGGGAGGGAGGGGCACGAGCAGTACTTC. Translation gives CASRGREGHEQYF.

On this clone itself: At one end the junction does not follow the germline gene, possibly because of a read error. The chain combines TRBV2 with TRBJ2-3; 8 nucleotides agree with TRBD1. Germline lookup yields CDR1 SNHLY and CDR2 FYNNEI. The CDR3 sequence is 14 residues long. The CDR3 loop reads CVSSKTGVQDTQYF. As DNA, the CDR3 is TGTGTCAGCAGTAAGACAGGGGTTCAAGATACGCAGTATTTT.

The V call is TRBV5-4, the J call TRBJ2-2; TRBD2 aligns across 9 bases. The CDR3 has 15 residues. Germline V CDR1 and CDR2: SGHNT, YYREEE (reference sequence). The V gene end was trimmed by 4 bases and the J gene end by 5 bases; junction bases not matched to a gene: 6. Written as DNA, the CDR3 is TGTGCCAGCAGCAGTCTAGCGGGAAAAACCGGGGAGCTGTTTTTT. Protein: CASSSLAGKTGELFF. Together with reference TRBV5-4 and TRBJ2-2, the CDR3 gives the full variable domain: ETGVTQSPTHLIKTRGQQVTLRCSSQSGHNTVSWYQQALGQGPQFIFQYYREEENGRGNFPPRFSGLQFPNYSSELNVNALELDDSALYLCASSSLAGKTGELFFGEGSRLTVL.

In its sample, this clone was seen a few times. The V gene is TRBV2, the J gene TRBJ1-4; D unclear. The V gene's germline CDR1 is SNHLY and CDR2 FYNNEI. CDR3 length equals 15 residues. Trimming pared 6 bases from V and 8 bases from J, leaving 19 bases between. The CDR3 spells CASRNRDSPGEKLFF. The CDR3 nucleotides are TGTGCCAGCAGGAACCGGGATTCCCCTGGGGAAAAACTGTTTTTT.